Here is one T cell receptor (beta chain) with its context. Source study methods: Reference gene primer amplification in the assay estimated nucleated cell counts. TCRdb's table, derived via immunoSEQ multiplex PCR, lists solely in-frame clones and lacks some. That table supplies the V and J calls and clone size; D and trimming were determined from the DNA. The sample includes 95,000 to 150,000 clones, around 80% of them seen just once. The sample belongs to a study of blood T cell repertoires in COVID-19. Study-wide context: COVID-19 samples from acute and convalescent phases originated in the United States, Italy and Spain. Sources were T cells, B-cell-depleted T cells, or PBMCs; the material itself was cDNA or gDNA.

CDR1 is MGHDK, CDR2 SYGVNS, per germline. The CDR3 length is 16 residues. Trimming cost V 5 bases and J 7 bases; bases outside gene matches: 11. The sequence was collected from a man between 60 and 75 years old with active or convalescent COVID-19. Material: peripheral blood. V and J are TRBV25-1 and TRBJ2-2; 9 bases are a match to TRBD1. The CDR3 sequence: CASSRSGTGSVGELFF. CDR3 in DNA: TGTGCCAGCAGTAGGTCCGGGACAGGGAGCGTCGGGGAGCTGTTTTTT.